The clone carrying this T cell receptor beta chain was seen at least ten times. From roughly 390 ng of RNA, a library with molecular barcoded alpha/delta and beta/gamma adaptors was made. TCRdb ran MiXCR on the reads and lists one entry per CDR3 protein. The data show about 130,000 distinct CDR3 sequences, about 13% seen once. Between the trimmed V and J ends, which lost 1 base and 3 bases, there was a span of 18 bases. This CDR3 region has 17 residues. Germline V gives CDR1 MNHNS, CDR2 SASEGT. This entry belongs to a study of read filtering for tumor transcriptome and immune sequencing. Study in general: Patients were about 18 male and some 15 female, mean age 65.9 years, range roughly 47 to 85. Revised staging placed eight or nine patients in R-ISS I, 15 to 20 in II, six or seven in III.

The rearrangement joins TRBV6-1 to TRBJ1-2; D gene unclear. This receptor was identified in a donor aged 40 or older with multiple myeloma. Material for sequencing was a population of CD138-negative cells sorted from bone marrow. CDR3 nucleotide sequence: TGTGCCAGCAGTGAAGAGCTTCAGCAGCTTGACGACTATGGCTACACCTTC. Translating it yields CASSEELQQLDDYGYTF.